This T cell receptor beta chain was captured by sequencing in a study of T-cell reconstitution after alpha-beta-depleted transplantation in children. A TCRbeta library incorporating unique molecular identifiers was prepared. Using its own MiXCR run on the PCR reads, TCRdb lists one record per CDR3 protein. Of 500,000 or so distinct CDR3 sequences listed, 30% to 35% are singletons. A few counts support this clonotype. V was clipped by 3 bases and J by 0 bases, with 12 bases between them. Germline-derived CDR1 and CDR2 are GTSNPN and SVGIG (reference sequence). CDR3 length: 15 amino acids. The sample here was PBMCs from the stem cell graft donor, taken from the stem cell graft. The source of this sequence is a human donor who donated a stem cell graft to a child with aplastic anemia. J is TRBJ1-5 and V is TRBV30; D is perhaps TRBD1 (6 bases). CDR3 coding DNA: TGTGCCTGGAGCGAGGGGGACTATAGCAATCAGCCCCAGCATTTT. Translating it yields CAWSEGDYSNQPQHF.